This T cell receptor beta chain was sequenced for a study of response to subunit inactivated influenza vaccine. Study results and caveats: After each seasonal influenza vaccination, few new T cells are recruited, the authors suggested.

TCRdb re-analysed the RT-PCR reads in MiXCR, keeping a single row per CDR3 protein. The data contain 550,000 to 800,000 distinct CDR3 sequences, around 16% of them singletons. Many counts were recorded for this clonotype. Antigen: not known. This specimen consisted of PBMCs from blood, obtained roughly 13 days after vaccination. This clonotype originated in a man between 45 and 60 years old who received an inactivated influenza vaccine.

CDR3 loop: CASSYPSAGVGELFF. CDR3 DNA sequence: TGTGCCAGCAGTTATCCCAGCGCGGGGGTCGGGGAGCTGTTTTTT. The chain uses TRBV12-3 or TRBV12-4 and TRBJ2-2; 7 bases line up with TRBD2. The CDR3 is 15 residues long. Unmatched junction bases numbered 9, after V lost 4 bases and J lost 7 bases.